This T cell receptor (beta chain) was documented in a study of T cell responses to AZD1222 COVID-19 vaccine. Study-level background: Timing groups of about 4 and about 12 weeks for second doses were pooled.

General study results and limits: Donors, mostly white British, included more females; clonal diversity was possibly underestimated.

Here immunoSEQ multiplex PCR was the method, and the copy in TCRdb shows in-frame clones only, minus some. Of under 150,000 clones listed, 85% to 90% were seen once; the top ten hold around a quarter. Comment on this clone: Its antigen is unknown.

The TCR originated in an adult in good health. The material sequenced was peripheral blood, taken on day 0 of AZD1222 vaccination.

The CDR3 DNA sequence: TGTGCCAGCAGTCCGGGACAGGGACACACCGGGGAGCTGTTTTTT. It specifies CASSPGQGHTGELFF. This sequence joins TRBV7-3 and TRBJ2-2; 9 nucleotides align to TRBD1. J lost 3 bases, V lost 6 bases, and 5 bases had no gene match. The CDR3 runs 15 residues. The germline V gene encodes CDR1 SGHTA and CDR2 FQGTGA.